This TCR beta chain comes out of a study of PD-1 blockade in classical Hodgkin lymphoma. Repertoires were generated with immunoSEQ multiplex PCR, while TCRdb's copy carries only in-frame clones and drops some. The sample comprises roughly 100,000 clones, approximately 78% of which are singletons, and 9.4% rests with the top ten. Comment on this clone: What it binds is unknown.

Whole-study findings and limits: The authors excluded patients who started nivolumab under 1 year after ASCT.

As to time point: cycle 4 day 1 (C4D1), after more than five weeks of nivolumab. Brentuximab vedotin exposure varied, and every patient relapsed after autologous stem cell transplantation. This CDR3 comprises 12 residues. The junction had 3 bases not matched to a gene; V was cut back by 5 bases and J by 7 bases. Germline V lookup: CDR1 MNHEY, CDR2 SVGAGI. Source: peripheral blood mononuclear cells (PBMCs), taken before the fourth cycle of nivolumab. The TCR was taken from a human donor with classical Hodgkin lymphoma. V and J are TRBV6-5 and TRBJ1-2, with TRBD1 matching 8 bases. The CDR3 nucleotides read TGTGCCAGCAGTAACGGACAGGGTGGCTACACCTTC. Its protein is CASSNGQGGYTF.